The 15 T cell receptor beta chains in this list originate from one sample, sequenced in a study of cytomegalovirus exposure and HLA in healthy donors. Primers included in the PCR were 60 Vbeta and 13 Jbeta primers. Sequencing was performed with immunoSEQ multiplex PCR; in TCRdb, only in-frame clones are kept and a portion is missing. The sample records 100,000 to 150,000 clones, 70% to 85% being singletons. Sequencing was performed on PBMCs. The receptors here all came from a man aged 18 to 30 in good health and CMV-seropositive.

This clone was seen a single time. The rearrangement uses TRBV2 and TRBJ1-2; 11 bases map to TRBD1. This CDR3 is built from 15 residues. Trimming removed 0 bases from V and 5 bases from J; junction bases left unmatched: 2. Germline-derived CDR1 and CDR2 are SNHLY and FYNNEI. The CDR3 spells CASSEAGTGGYGYTF. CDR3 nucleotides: TGTGCCAGCAGTGAAGCAGGGACAGGGGGGTATGGCTACACCTTC.

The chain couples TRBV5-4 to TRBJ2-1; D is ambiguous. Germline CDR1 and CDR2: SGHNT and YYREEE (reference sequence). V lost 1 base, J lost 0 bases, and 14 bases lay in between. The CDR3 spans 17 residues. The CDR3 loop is CASSLLLASSSYNEQFF. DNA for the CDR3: TGTGCCAGCAGCTTGCTCTTGGCTTCTAGCTCCTACAATGAGCAGTTCTTC.

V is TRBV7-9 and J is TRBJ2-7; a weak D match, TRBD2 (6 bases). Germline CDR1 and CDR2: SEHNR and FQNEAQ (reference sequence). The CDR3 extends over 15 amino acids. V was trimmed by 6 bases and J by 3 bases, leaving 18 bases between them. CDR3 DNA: TGTGCCAGCAGTTCGCCGGGACTCTTCCTCTACGAGCAGTACTTC. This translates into CASSSPGLFLYEQYF.

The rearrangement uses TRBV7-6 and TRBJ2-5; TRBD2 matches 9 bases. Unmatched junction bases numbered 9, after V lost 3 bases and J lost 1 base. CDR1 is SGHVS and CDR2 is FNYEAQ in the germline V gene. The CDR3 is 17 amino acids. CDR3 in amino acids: CASSLNQAGGFQETQYF. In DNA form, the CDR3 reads TGTGCCAGCAGCTTGAATCAAGCGGGAGGCTTCCAAGAGACCCAGTACTTC. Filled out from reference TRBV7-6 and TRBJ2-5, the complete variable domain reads GAGVSQSPRYKVTKRGQDVALRCDPISGHVSLYWYRQALGQGPEFLTYFNYEAQQDKSGLPNDRFSAERPEGSISTLTIQRTEQRDSAMYRCASSLNQAGGFQETQYFGPGTRLLVL.

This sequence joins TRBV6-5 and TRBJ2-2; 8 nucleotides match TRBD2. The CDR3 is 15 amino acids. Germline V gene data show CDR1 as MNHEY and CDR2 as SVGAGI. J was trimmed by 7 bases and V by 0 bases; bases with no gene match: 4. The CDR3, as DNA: TGTGCCAGCAGTTACTCAGGACTAGCTGGCGGGGAGCTGTTTTTT. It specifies CASSYSGLAGGELFF.

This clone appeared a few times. The CDR3 nucleotides read TGTGCCAGCAGCTTAGGTTGGCAGGGCGGAACGCAGTATTTT. Amino acid sequence: CASSLGWQGGTQYF. The chain uses TRBV11-2 and TRBJ2-3; possible D gene TRBD1, 5 bases. The CDR3 totals 14 residues. From germline, CDR1 is SGHAT and CDR2 FQNNGV. The V gene lost 1 base and the J gene lost 9 bases, with 14 bases spanning the gap.

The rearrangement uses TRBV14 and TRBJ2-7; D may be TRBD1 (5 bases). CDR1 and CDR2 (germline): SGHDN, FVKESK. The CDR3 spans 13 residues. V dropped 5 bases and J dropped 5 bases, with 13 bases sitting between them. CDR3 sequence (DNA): TGTGCCAGCAGCTACAATGTAGGGGACGAGCAGTACTTC. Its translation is CASSYNVGDEQYF.

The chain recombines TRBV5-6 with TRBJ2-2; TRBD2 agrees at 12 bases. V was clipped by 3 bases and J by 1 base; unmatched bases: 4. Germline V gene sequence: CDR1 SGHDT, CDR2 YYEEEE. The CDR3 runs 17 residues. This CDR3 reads CASSSALAGGNTGELFF. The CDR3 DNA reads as TGTGCCAGCAGCTCAGCACTAGCGGGGGGGAACACCGGGGAGCTGTTTTTT.

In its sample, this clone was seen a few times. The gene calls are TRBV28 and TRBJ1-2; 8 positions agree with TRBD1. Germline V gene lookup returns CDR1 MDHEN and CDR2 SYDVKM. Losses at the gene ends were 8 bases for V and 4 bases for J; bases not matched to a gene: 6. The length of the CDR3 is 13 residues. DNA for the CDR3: TGTGCCAGCCTCAGGGGGCGAGGCTATGGCTACACCTTC. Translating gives CASLRGRGYGYTF.

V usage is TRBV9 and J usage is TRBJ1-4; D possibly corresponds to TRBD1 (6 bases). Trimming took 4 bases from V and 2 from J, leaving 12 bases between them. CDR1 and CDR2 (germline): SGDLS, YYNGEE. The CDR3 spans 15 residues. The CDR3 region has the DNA TGTGCCAGCAGCTCGGACAGATCGACTAATGAAAAACTGTTTTTT. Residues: CASSSDRSTNEKLFF.

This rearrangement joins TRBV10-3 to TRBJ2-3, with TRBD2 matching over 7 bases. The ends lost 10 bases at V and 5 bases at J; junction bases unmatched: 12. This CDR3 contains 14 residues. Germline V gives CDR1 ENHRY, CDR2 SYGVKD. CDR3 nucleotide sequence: TGTGCCACCACTAGCGCGGAGAGGGTAGATACGCAGTATTTT. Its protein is CATTSAERVDTQYF.

The CDR3 region is CATKSEGATDTQYF. CDR3 coding DNA: TGTGCCACAAAGTCCGAGGGGGCAACAGATACGCAGTATTTT. This chain uses TRBV28 with TRBJ2-3; 7 bases fit TRBD1. CDR3 length: 14 amino acids. V shed 10 bases and J 3 bases; nucleotides not matched to a gene: 10. The germline CDR1 and CDR2 sequences are MDHEN and SYDVKM. Based on the CDR3 plus reference TRBV28 and TRBJ2-3, the full variable domain is DVKVTQSSRYLVKRTGEKVFLECVQDMDHENMFWYRQDPGLGLRLIYFSYDVKMKEKGDIPEGYSVSREKKERFSLILESASTNQTSMYLCATKSEGATDTQYFGPGTRLTVL.

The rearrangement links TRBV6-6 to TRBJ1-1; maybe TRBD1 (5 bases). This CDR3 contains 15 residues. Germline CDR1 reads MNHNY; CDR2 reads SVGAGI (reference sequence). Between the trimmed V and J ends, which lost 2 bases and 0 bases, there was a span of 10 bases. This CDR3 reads CASSYQGWLNTEAFF. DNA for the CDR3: TGTGCCAGCAGTTACCAGGGCTGGTTGAACACTGAAGCTTTCTTT.

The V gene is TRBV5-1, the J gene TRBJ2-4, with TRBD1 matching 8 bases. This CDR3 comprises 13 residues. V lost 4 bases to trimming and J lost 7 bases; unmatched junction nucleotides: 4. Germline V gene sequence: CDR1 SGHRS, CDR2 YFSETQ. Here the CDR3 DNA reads TGCGCCAGCAGCATAGGACAGGGCAACATTCAGTACTTC. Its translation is CASSIGQGNIQYF.

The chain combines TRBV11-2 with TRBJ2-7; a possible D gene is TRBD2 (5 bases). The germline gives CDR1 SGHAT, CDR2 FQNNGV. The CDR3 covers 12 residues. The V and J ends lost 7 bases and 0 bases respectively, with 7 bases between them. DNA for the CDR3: TGTGCCAGCAAGGGAGTCTCCTACGAGCAGTACTTC. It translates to CASKGVSYEQYF.